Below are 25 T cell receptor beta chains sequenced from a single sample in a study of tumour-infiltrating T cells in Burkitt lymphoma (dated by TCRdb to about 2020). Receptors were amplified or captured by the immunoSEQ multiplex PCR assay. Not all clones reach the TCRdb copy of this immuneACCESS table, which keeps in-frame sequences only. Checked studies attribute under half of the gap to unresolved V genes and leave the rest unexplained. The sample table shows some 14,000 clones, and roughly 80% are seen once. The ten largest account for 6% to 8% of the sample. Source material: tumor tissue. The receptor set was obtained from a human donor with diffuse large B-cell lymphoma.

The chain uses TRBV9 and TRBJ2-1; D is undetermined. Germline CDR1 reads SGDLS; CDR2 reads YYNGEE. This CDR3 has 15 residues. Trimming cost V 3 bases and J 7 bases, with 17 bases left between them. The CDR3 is CASSDGLYDGNEQFF. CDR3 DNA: TGTGCCAGCAGCGATGGGCTATACGATGGGAATGAGCAGTTCTTC.

As DNA, the CDR3 is TGTGCCAGCAGGGCGACAGGGGGGTCCTATGGCTACACCTTC. Amino acid sequence: CASRATGGSYGYTF. This chain joins TRBV7-9 and TRBJ1-2; TRBD1 matches 9 bases. The CDR3 length is 14 residues. The ends lost 6 bases at V and 4 bases at J; junction bases unmatched: 6. Germline V gives CDR1 SEHNR, CDR2 FQNEAQ (reference sequence).

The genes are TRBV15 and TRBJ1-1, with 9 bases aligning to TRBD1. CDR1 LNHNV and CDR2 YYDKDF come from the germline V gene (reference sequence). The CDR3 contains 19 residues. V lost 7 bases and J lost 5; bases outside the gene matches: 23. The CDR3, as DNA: TGTGCCACCACCTCAACATCCTTCGTTGGGGACAGGGTTTGGACTGAAGCTTTCTTT. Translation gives CATTSTSFVGDRVWTEAFF.

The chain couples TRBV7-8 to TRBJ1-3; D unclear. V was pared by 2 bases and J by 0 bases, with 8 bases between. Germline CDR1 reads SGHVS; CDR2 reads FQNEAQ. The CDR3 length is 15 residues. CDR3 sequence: CASSLIPGSGNTIYF. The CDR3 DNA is TGTGCCAGCAGCTTAATACCGGGCTCTGGAAACACCATATATTTT. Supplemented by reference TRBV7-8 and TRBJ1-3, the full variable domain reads GAGVSQSPRYKVAKRGQDVALRCDPISGHVSLFWYQQALGQGPEFLTYFQNEAQLDKSGLPSDRFFAERPEGSVSTLKIQRTQQEDSAVYLCASSLIPGSGNTIYFGEGSWLTVV.

Here the CDR3 reads CASSIGAGTQETQYF. The CDR3 DNA sequence: TGTGCCAGTAGTATAGGGGCAGGGACCCAGGAGACCCAGTACTTC. The chain recombines TRBV19 with TRBJ2-5; D could derive from TRBD1 or TRBD2 (5 bases each). Between the trimmed V and J ends, which lost 1 base and 5 bases, there was a span of 14 bases. The CDR3 runs 15 residues. Germline V gene lookup returns CDR1 LNHDA and CDR2 SQIVND (reference sequence). The entire variable domain, with the rest obtained from reference TRBV19 and TRBJ2-5, is as follows: DGGITQSPKYLFRKEGQNVTLSCEQNLNHDAMYWYRQDPGQGLRLIYYSQIVNDFQKGDIAEGYSVSREKKESFPLTVTSAQKNPTAFYLCASSIGAGTQETQYFGPGTRLLVL.

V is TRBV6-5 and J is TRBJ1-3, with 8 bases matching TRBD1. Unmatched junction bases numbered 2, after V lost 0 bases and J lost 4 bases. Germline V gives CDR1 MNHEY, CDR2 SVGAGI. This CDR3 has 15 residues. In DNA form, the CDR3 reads TGTGCCAGCAGTTACTCGCGGACAGGGGGAAACACCATATATTTT. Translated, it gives CASSYSRTGGNTIYF.

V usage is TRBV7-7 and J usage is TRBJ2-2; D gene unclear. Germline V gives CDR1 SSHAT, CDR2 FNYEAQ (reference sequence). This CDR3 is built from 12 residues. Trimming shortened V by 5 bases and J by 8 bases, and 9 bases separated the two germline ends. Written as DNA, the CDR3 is TGTGCCAGCAGCCCCCTGCGGGGGGAGCTGTTTTTT. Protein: CASSPLRGELFF.

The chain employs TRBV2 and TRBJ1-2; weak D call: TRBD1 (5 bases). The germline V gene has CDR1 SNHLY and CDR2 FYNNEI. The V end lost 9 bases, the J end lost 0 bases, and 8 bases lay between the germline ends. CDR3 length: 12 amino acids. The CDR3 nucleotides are TGTGCCAGAGGGGACTCTAACTATGGCTACACCTTC. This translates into CARGDSNYGYTF.

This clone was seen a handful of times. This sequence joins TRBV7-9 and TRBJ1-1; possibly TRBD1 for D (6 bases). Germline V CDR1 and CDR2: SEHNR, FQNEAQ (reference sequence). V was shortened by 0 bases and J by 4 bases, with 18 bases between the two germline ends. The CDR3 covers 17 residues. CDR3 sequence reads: CASSLAGGGAVGTEAFF. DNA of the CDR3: TGTGCCAGCAGCTTAGCGGGTGGGGGCGCGGTGGGCACTGAAGCTTTCTTT. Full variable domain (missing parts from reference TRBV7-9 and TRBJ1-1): DTGVSQNPRHKITKRGQNVTFRCDPISEHNRLYWYRQTLGQGPEFLTYFQNEAQLEKSRLLSDRFSAERPKGSFSTLEIQRTEQGDSAMYLCASSLAGGGAVGTEAFFGQGTRLTVV.

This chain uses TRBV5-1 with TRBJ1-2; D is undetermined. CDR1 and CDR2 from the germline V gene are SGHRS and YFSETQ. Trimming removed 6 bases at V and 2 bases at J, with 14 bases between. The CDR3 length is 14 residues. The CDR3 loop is CASTPIPRNYGYTF. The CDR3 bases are TGCGCCAGCACCCCTATTCCCAGAAACTATGGCTACACCTTC.

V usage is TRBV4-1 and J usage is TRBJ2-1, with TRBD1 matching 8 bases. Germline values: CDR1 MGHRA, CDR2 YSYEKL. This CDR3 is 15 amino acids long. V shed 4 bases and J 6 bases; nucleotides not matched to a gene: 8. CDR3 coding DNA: TGCGCCAGCAGCCCCTGGACAGGGCTAGGCAATGAGCAGTTCTTC. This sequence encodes CASSPWTGLGNEQFF.

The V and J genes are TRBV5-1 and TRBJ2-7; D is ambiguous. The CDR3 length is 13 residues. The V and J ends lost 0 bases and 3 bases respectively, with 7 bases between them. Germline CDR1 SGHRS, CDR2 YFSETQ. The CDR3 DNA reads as TGCGCCAGCAGCTTGGGCGAACTCTACGAGCAGTACTTC. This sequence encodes CASSLGELYEQYF.

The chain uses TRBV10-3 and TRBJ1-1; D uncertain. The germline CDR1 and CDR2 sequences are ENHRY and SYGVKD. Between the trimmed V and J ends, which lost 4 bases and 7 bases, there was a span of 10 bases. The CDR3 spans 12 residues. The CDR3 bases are TGTGCCATCAGTGGAGACTTTGGTGAAGCTTTCTTT. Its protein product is CAISGDFGEAFF.

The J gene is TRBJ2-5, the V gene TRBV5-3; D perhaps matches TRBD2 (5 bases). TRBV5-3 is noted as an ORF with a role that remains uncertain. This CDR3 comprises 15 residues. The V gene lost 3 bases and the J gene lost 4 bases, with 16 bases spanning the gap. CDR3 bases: TGTGCCAGAAGCTGGTTTAAAGGAGGCCGAGAGACCCAGTACTTC. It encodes CARSWFKGGRETQYF.

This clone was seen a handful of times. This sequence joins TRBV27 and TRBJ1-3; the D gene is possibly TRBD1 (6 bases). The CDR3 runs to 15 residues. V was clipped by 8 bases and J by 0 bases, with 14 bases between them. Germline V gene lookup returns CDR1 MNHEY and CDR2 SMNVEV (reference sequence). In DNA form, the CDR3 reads TGTGCCAGCCCCCACAGGGTTTCCTCTGGAAACACCATATATTTT. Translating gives CASPHRVSSGNTIYF.

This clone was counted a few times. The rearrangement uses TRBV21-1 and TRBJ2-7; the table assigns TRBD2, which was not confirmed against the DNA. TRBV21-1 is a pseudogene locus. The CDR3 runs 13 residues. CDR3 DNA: TGTGCCAGCAGCAAGACTAGCGCGTACGAGCAGTACGTC. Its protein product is CASSKTSAYEQYV.

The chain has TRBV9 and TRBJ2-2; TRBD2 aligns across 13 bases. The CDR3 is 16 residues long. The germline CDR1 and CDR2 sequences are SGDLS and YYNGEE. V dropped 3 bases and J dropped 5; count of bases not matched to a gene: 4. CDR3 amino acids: CASSGGLAGRTGELFF. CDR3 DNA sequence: TGTGCCAGCAGCGGGGGACTAGCGGGACGGACCGGGGAGCTGTTTTTT.

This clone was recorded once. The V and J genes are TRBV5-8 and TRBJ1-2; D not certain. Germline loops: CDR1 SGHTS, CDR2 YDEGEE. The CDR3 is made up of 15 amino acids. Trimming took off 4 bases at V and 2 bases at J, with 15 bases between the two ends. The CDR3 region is CASSIQPRANYGYTF. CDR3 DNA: TGTGCCAGCAGCATACAACCCCGGGCCAACTATGGCTACACCTTC.

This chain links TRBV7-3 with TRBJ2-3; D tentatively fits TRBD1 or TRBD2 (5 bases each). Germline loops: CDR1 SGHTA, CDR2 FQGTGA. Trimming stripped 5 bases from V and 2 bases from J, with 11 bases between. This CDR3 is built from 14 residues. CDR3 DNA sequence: TGTGCCAGCAGCACCGGGACGGACACAGATACGCAGTATTTT. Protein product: CASSTGTDTDTQYF.

The CDR3 protein is CASSESTTYNEQFF. The DNA for the CDR3 is TGTGCCAGCAGTGAATCGACCACGTACAATGAGCAGTTCTTC. The chain couples TRBV6-1 to TRBJ2-1; D is unclear. V was trimmed by 2 bases and J by 4 bases, leaving 9 bases between them. From germline, CDR1 is MNHNS and CDR2 SASEGT. This CDR3 contains 14 residues.

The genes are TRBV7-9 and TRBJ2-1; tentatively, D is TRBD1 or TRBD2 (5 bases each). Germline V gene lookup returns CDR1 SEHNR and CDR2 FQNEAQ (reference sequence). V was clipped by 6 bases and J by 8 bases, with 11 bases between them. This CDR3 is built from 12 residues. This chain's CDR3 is CASSLLGDEQFF. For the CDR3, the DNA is TGTGCCAGCAGTCTACTAGGGGATGAGCAGTTCTTC.

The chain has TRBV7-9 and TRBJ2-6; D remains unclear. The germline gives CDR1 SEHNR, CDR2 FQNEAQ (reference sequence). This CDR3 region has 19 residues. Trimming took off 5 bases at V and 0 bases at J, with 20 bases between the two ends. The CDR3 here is CASSRYRVTDSSGANVLTF. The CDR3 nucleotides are TGTGCCAGCAGCCGTTACCGTGTGACCGATAGCTCTGGGGCCAACGTCCTGACTTTC. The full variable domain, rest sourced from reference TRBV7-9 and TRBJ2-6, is DTGVSQNPRHKITKRGQNVTFRCDPISEHNRLYWYRQTLGQGPEFLTYFQNEAQLEKSRLLSDRFSAERPKGSFSTLEIQRTEQGDSAMYLCASSRYRVTDSSGANVLTFGAGSRLTVL.

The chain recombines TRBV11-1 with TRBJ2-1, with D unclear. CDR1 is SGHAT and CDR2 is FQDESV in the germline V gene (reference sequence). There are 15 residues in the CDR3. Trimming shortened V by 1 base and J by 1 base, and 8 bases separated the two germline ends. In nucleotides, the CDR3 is TGTGCCAGCAGCTTAGACCTAGGGTCCTACAATGAGCAGTTCTTC. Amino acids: CASSLDLGSYNEQFF.

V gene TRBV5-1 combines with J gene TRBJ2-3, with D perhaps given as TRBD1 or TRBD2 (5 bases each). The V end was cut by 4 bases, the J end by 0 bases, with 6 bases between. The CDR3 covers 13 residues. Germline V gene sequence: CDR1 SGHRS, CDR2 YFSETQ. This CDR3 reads CASSGGSTDTQYF. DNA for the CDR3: TGCGCCAGCAGCGGGGGAAGCACAGATACGCAGTATTTT.

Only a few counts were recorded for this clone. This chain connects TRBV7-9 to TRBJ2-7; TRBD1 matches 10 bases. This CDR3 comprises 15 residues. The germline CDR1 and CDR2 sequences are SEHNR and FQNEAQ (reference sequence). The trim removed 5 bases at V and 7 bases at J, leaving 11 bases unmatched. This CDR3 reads CASSGRDRGVEEQYF. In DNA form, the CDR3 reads TGTGCCAGCAGCGGGAGGGACAGGGGAGTGGAGGAGCAGTACTTC.